The T cell receptor (beta chain) described here comes from a study of blood T cell repertoires in COVID-19. In the study overall: Whether acute or convalescent, the COVID-19 samples came from the United States, Italy and Spain.

Sequenced by immunoSEQ multiplex PCR; TCRdb stores in-frame clones only, minus some. The sample has over 250,000 clones, roughly 91% seen once. Sequencing was carried out using peripheral blood. The receptor was derived from a woman aged 40 to 49 who had recovered from COVID-19.

The CDR3 loop is CASSPPWGSGFYEQYF. The CDR3 DNA reads TGTGCCAGCTCACCACCGTGGGGTAGCGGCTTCTACGAGCAGTACTTC. This chain links TRBV18 with TRBJ2-7; D might be TRBD2 (6 bases). Germline CDR1 reads KGHSH; CDR2 reads LQKENI. The CDR3 sequence is 16 residues long. Trimming left V 0 bases short and J 3 bases short, with 15 bases between.